The rows below give T cell receptor beta chains drawn from one sample of a study of cytomegalovirus exposure and HLA in healthy donors. The protocol was immunoSEQ multiplex PCR, while the TCRdb copy is restricted to in-frame clones and leaves out a portion. The sample includes under 140,000 clones, around 88% of them seen just once. The sample consisted of PBMCs. The receptors derive from a man aged 35 to 55 in good health and CMV-seronegative. Both conserved end residues are trimmed from each CDR3. The D gene is left open where the match is weak.

d_gene: NA; v_gene: TRBV6-5; j_gene: TRBJ1-5; CDR3aa: ASSSSGTNQPQH
d_gene: TRBD2; v_gene: TRBV6-5; j_gene: TRBJ2-5; CDR3aa: ASSYSLTSGGETQY
d_gene: NA; v_gene: TRBV4-2; j_gene: TRBJ1-5; CDR3aa: ASSHGDRDQPQH
d_gene: NA; v_gene: TRBV29-1; j_gene: TRBJ1-1; CDR3aa: SVPGQSNTEAF
d_gene: TRBD1; v_gene: TRBV6-1; j_gene: TRBJ1-5; CDR3aa: ASSAGGSGQPQH
d_gene: NA; v_gene: TRBV15; j_gene: TRBJ2-1; CDR3aa: ATPCGTADYNEQF
d_gene: TRBD1; v_gene: TRBV28; j_gene: TRBJ1-6; CDR3aa: ASSTGTGESYNSPLH
d_gene: NA; v_gene: TRBV6-1; j_gene: TRBJ1-2; CDR3aa: ASRHPTGGYT
d_gene: NA; v_gene: TRBV28; j_gene: TRBJ1-1; CDR3aa: ASTALTENTEAF
d_gene: NA; v_gene: TRBV18; j_gene: TRBJ1-1; CDR3aa: ASSPLRNTEAF
d_gene: NA; v_gene: TRBV4-1; j_gene: TRBJ2-7; CDR3aa: ASSQDTESYEQY
d_gene: NA; v_gene: TRBV6-6; j_gene: TRBJ2-7; CDR3aa: ASSYRGEQY
d_gene: TRBD1; v_gene: TRBV4-2; j_gene: TRBJ1-2; CDR3aa: ASSLGQGGQDGYT
d_gene: NA; v_gene: TRBV27; j_gene: TRBJ1-1; CDR3aa: ASSLDRQDGAEAF
d_gene: TRBD2; v_gene: TRBV5-4; j_gene: TRBJ2-1; CDR3aa: ASSSSGGRYEQF
d_gene: TRBD1; v_gene: TRBV6-1; j_gene: TRBJ2-6; CDR3aa: ASSNRGGANVLT
d_gene: NA; v_gene: TRBV5-1; j_gene: TRBJ2-1; CDR3aa: ASSRGVGAEYNEQF
d_gene: NA; v_gene: TRBV7-3; j_gene: TRBJ1-1; CDR3aa: ASRREAF
d_gene: NA; v_gene: TRBV5-1; j_gene: TRBJ1-4; CDR3aa: ASSPGTFATNEKLF
d_gene: TRBD1; v_gene: TRBV5-4; j_gene: TRBJ2-6; CDR3aa: ASSFRTGGPGANVLT
d_gene: NA; v_gene: TRBV2; j_gene: TRBJ2-5; CDR3aa: ASSAQETQY
d_gene: TRBD1; v_gene: TRBV7-6; j_gene: TRBJ2-6; CDR3aa: ASSPGQGTSGANVLT
d_gene: NA; v_gene: TRBV6-5; j_gene: TRBJ1-1; CDR3aa: ASSTGFEAF
d_gene: NA; v_gene: TRBV30; j_gene: TRBJ2-7; CDR3aa: AWSPTGWDYEQY
d_gene: NA; v_gene: TRBV7-2; j_gene: TRBJ2-1; CDR3aa: ASSLIQSYNEQF
d_gene: TRBD1; v_gene: TRBV11-3; j_gene: TRBJ1-6; CDR3aa: ASSSPRQGSSYNSPLH
d_gene: NA; v_gene: TRBV6-5; j_gene: TRBJ2-4; CDR3aa: ASSYSAEKNIQY
d_gene: NA; v_gene: TRBV4-2; j_gene: TRBJ1-4; CDR3aa: ASSQEGNRNNEKLF
d_gene: NA; v_gene: TRBV7-2; j_gene: TRBJ2-1; CDR3aa: ASSFTGYYNEQF
d_gene: TRBD1; v_gene: TRBV7-9; j_gene: TRBJ1-1; CDR3aa: ASSFQGGNTEAF
d_gene: TRBD1; v_gene: TRBV6-6; j_gene: TRBJ2-7; CDR3aa: ASSYSGQIYEQY
d_gene: TRBD1; v_gene: TRBV7-2; j_gene: TRBJ1-2; CDR3aa: ASSSDRGRGSGYT
d_gene: TRBD1; v_gene: TRBV7-2; j_gene: TRBJ1-2; CDR3aa: ASSRQGGGYGYT
d_gene: TRBD1; v_gene: TRBV27; j_gene: TRBJ1-6; CDR3aa: ASSKGQGYNNSPLH
d_gene: NA; v_gene: TRBV18; j_gene: TRBJ1-5; CDR3aa: ASSPPGWNQPQH
d_gene: TRBD2; v_gene: TRBV5-5; j_gene: TRBJ2-5; CDR3aa: ASSFFLAGGGSQETQY
d_gene: TRBD1; v_gene: TRBV14; j_gene: TRBJ1-1; CDR3aa: ASSRQGWNTEAF
d_gene: NA; v_gene: TRBV25-1; j_gene: TRBJ1-1; CDR3aa: ASSQREVITEAF
d_gene: TRBD2; v_gene: TRBV9; j_gene: TRBJ2-5; CDR3aa: ASTFGLGKETQY
d_gene: NA; v_gene: TRBV6-1; j_gene: TRBJ1-1; CDR3aa: ASSARGGSGLNTEAF
d_gene: TRBD1; v_gene: TRBV7-2; j_gene: TRBJ1-1; CDR3aa: ASSLDRGTIEAF